The present entry profiles one T cell receptor (beta chain) with its context. What it binds is unknown. Germline values: CDR1 MNHNY, CDR2 SVGAGI (reference sequence). This CDR3 contains 16 residues. V was cut by 5 bases and J by 4 bases, with 21 bases left in between. This sample was taken from a study of T cell responses to AZD1222 COVID-19 vaccine. Overall study results and limits: Seropositive AZD1222 recipients at baseline numbered only five to seven.

Generated by immunoSEQ multiplex PCR, the TCRdb table keeps only in-frame clones and is missing some. This table has 150,000 to 200,000 clones, about 88% appearing once. The rearrangement links TRBV6-6 to TRBJ2-7, with D perhaps matching TRBD1 or TRBD2 (7 bases each). This sequence originates from an adult in good health. The sample consisted of peripheral blood, taken on day 0 of AZD1222 vaccination. The CDR3 nucleotides are TGTGCCAGCAGTCAACTTCGGGGAGGGGGCAAGTACGAGCAGTACTTC. Encoded protein: CASSQLRGGGKYEQYF.